This T cell receptor (beta chain) was obtained from a study of T cells after posttransplantation cyclophosphamide. On the day of bone marrow donation, the related graft donor provided peripheral blood. The study, taken as a whole, reports: Tissue-infiltrating T cells from skin or gut overlapped little with blood T cells.

The CDR3 consists of 14 residues. Trimming removed 3 bases at V and 7 bases at J, with 15 bases between. In regard to this clone: Its antigen is unidentified.

Assay: immunoSEQ multiplex PCR; the TCRdb copy retains only in-frame clones and omits some. Singletons are absent from the sample, which has some 40,000 clones. The chain links TRBV12-3 or TRBV12-4 to TRBJ2-5, with a tentative D call TRBD1 (5 bases). This TCR was recovered from a man aged 25 to 40 in good health and a related stem cell transplant donor. Sample: PBMCs. The CDR3 loop reads CASSFMAGSGTQYF. Here the CDR3 DNA reads TGTGCCAGCAGTTTTATGGCAGGGTCAGGGACCCAGTACTTC.